Each of the 21 T cell receptor beta chains below was sequenced from the same sample in a study of OX40 agonist ivuxolimab in advanced cancers. Clones were sequenced by immunoSEQ multiplex PCR, and TCRdb holds only the in-frame ones, with some missing. This table holds tens of thousands of clones, around 90% found once. The material sequenced was CD4+ or CD8+ T cells sorted from blood, taken in a trial of the OX40 agonist ivuxolimab. These receptors were collected from an adult with an advanced solid tumor such as melanoma, head and neck, liver or kidney cancer.

The count of this clone is one. The chain links TRBV11-3 to TRBJ2-3; D is ambiguous. V shed 5 bases and J shed 5 bases, with 20 bases lying between them. The germline CDR1 and CDR2 sequences are SGHNT and YENEEA. The CDR3 is 16 residues long. CDR3 protein: CASSPLGYRAGDTQYF. The CDR3 DNA reads TGTGCCAGCAGCCCCCTGGGGTATCGGGCCGGAGATACGCAGTATTTT.

V is TRBV5-1 and J is TRBJ2-3; weak D call: TRBD2 (6 bases). This CDR3 spans 16 amino acids. Germline values: CDR1 SGHRS, CDR2 YFSETQ. The germline V and J ends were trimmed by 0 bases and 8 bases, with 19 bases remaining between them. CDR3 loop: CASSLDPGVDVGTQYF. The CDR3 DNA is TGCGCCAGCAGCTTGGACCCGGGGGTCGATGTCGGTACGCAGTATTTT.

Note on this clone: Its ends do not fully match the called genes, so a read error is possible. The V and J genes are TRBV7-9 and TRBJ1-2; D not resolved. Germline lookup yields CDR1 SEHNR and CDR2 FQNEAQ (reference sequence). This CDR3 comprises 13 residues. CDR3 in DNA: TGCGCCAGCAGCCATCCCCAATCGAGGGGCTACACCTTC. Encoded protein: CASSHPQSRGYTF.

In DNA, the CDR3 is TGTGCCAGCAGCCAAGATCTACGGATCCCAGATACGCAGTATTTT. Translating it yields CASSQDLRIPDTQYF. The chain carries TRBV14 and TRBJ2-3, with D unclear. The germline CDR1 and CDR2 sequences are SGHDN and FVKESK. This CDR3 is built from 15 residues. V was trimmed by 0 bases and J by 4 bases, leaving 11 bases between them.

The chain employs TRBV7-8 and TRBJ1-6; D ambiguous. V was trimmed by 5 bases and J by 9 bases, leaving 11 bases between them. The CDR3 is made up of 13 amino acids. Germline V lookup: CDR1 SGHVS, CDR2 FQNEAQ. CDR3 in amino acids: CASSPTETSPLHF. DNA for the CDR3: TGTGCCAGCAGCCCTACAGAGACTTCACCCCTCCACTTT.

This clone was observed a handful of times. The rearrangement joins TRBV5-1 to TRBJ2-3; tentative D call: TRBD1 (6 bases). This CDR3 is built from 15 residues. Per germline, CDR1 SGHRS and CDR2 YFSETQ. Trimming stripped 4 bases from V and 6 bases from J, with 18 bases between. CDR3 sequence (DNA): TGCGCCAGCAGCACACAGGGTCAAGGATATGATACGCAGTATTTT. This translates into CASSTQGQGYDTQYF. The full variable domain, its missing parts supplied by reference TRBV5-1 and TRBJ2-3, is KAGVTQTPRYLIKTRGQQVTLSCSPISGHRSVSWYQQTPGQGLQFLFEYFSETQRNKGNFPGRFSGRQFSNSRSEMNVSTLELGDSALYLCASSTQGQGYDTQYFGPGTRLTVL.

This rearrangement joins TRBV7-9 to TRBJ1-1; unclear D gene. Looked up from germline, CDR1 is SEHNR and CDR2 is FQNEAQ (reference sequence). Between the trimmed V and J ends, which lost 5 bases and 7 bases, there was a span of 11 bases. This CDR3 has 12 residues. In nucleotides, the CDR3 is TGTGCCAGCAGCCGCCCGGCAGATGAAGCTTTCTTT. Its protein product is CASSRPADEAFF.

The rearrangement links TRBV5-1 to TRBJ2-7; no firm D call. Per the germline V gene, CDR1 is SGHRS and CDR2 is YFSETQ. The CDR3 extends over 12 amino acids. V lost 4 bases to trimming and J lost 5 bases, with 10 bases between them. The CDR3 coding sequence is TGCGCCAGCAGCCCGACGTTCAACGAGCAGTACTTC. Translation: CASSPTFNEQYF.

This chain uses TRBV2 with TRBJ1-2; tentative D call: TRBD1 (6 bases). The V end lost 4 bases, the J end lost 4 bases, and 13 bases lay between the germline ends. The CDR3 length is 14 residues. Germline CDR1 is SNHLY and CDR2 is FYNNEI. The CDR3 region is CASSAQGKIYGYTF. The CDR3 nucleotides read TGTGCCAGCAGTGCACAGGGAAAAATCTATGGCTACACCTTC.

The chain is built from TRBV7-9 and TRBJ2-3; D is unclear. Germline values: CDR1 SEHNR, CDR2 FQNEAQ (reference sequence). The CDR3 has 13 residues. Trimming shortened V by 6 bases and J by 6 bases, and 13 bases separated the two germline ends. The CDR3 DNA reads TGTGCCAGCAGGTCCAGAGAGAGGGATACGCAGTATTTT. Translated, it gives CASRSRERDTQYF. The full variable domain, its missing parts supplied by reference TRBV7-9 and TRBJ2-3, is DTGVSQNPRHKITKRGQNVTFRCDPISEHNRLYWYRQTLGQGPEFLTYFQNEAQLEKSRLLSDRFSAERPKGSFSTLEIQRTEQGDSAMYLCASRSRERDTQYFGPGTRLTVL.

The chain links TRBV5-1 to TRBJ2-3; D may be TRBD1 (6 bases). CDR1 is SGHRS, CDR2 YFSETQ, per germline. The V gene lost 0 bases and the J gene lost 3 bases, with 11 bases spanning the gap. The CDR3 totals 15 residues. CDR3 region: CASSLGTVITDTQYF. As DNA, the CDR3 is TGCGCCAGCAGCTTGGGGACAGTGATTACAGATACGCAGTATTTT.

This clone was counted once. This chain joins TRBV5-1 and TRBJ2-7, with 10 bases that match TRBD2. V dropped 5 bases and J dropped 1; count of bases not matched to a gene: 6. The germline CDR1 and CDR2 sequences are SGHRS and YFSETQ. The CDR3 sequence is 15 residues long. The CDR3 DNA is TGCGCCAGCAGTCGAATTAGCGGGGGGTCCTACGAGCAGTACTTC. Translated, it gives CASSRISGGSYEQYF.

V usage is TRBV5-5 and J usage is TRBJ1-5, with unresolved D. This CDR3 region has 13 residues. CDR1 SGHKS and CDR2 YYEKEE come from the germline V gene (reference sequence). Trimming took off 2 bases at V and 7 bases at J, with 10 bases between the two ends. CDR3 protein: CASSLGQNQPQHF. The DNA of the CDR3 is TGTGCCAGCAGCTTAGGGCAGAACCAGCCCCAGCATTTT.

This chain connects TRBV5-1 to TRBJ1-5; D might be TRBD1 (5 bases). The V end was cut by 3 bases, the J end by 0 bases, with 10 bases between. This CDR3 has 15 residues. Looked up from germline, CDR1 is SGHRS and CDR2 is YFSETQ. The CDR3 coding sequence is TGCGCCAGCAGCTGGGACGGAAATAGCAATCAGCCCCAGCATTTT. This gives the protein CASSWDGNSNQPQHF. Using reference TRBV5-1 and TRBJ1-5 for the parts outside the CDR3, the full variable domain is KAGVTQTPRYLIKTRGQQVTLSCSPISGHRSVSWYQQTPGQGLQFLFEYFSETQRNKGNFPGRFSGRQFSNSRSEMNVSTLELGDSALYLCASSWDGNSNQPQHFGDGTRLSIL.

This sequence joins TRBV7-9 and TRBJ2-3; D gene ambiguous. V was trimmed by 7 bases and J by 0 bases, leaving 11 bases between them. The CDR3 extends over 14 amino acids. The germline gives CDR1 SEHNR, CDR2 FQNEAQ (reference sequence). The CDR3 region is CASIFDGSTDTQYF. CDR3 DNA sequence: TGTGCCAGCATTTTCGACGGGAGCACAGATACGCAGTATTTT.

This sequence joins TRBV28 and TRBJ2-7; 10 bases agree with TRBD2. V shed 5 bases and J 1 base; nucleotides not matched to a gene: 5. The CDR3 covers 15 residues. CDR1 is MDHEN, CDR2 SYDVKM, per germline. The CDR3 region is CASSDPSGGSYEQYF. The DNA for the CDR3 is TGTGCCAGCAGTGACCCTAGCGGGGGTTCCTACGAGCAGTACTTC.

This clone was seen once. The V gene is TRBV29-1, the J gene TRBJ2-6; 8 bases are shared with TRBD1. The CDR3 sequence is 15 residues long. V was pared by 4 bases and J by 4 bases, with 6 bases of the junction left unmatched. Looked up from germline, CDR1 is SQVTM and CDR2 is ANQGSEA. The CDR3: CSVGQGANGANVLTF. CDR3 nucleotide sequence: TGCAGCGTTGGGCAGGGGGCTAACGGGGCCAACGTCCTGACTTTC.

The rearrangement uses TRBV29-1 and TRBJ2-1, with TRBD2 identical over 10 bases. The germline V gene encodes CDR1 SQVTM and CDR2 ANQGSEA. This CDR3 spans 17 amino acids. J was trimmed by 3 bases and V by 1 base; bases with no gene match: 9. This CDR3 reads CSVEGAGGPKSYNEQFF. DNA of the CDR3: TGCAGCGTTGAAGGAGCGGGAGGGCCTAAAAGCTACAATGAGCAGTTCTTC.

The J gene is TRBJ2-7, the V gene TRBV28; D is uncertain. V lost 6 bases, J lost 4 bases, and 7 bases lay in between. The CDR3 is made up of 11 amino acids. CDR1 and CDR2 from the germline V gene are MDHEN and SYDVKM. CDR3 in amino acids: CASSSQYEQYF. Written as DNA, the CDR3 is TGTGCCAGCAGCAGCCAATACGAGCAGTACTTC.

V is TRBV13 and J is TRBJ2-5; D is uncertain. Judging by the DNA end, TRBJ2-7 fits better; the J call may be wrong. The CDR3 is 11 amino acids. Germline V gives CDR1 PRHDT, CDR2 FYEKMQ (reference sequence). CDR3 DNA sequence: TGTGCCAGCAGCTTAGGCTACGAGCAGTACTTC. Translated: CASSLGYEQYF.

The gene calls are TRBV5-1 and TRBJ1-1; 7 bases are a match to TRBD1. The CDR3 contains 16 residues. Germline CDR1 reads SGHRS; CDR2 reads YFSETQ. The trim removed 0 bases at V and 2 bases at J, leaving 7 bases unmatched. The chain's CDR3 is CASSLARGGVNTEAFF. Here the CDR3 DNA reads TGCGCCAGCAGCTTGGCCAGGGGGGGAGTCAACACTGAAGCTTTCTTT.